This is a list of T cell receptor beta chains from one sample in a study of blood T cell repertoires in COVID-19. Data came from immunoSEQ multiplex PCR; TCRdb stores just in-frame clones and leaves some out. The sample lists approximately 260,000 clones; over 80% were seen once. The sequenced sample consisted of PBMCs or T cells enriched from blood (not recorded which). The origin of the receptors is a woman between 18 and 29 years old who had recovered from COVID-19. Each CDR3 is given with its conserved first and last residue. D genes are given only for firm matches.

CDR3 protein: CASSGRGSGYTF
CDR3 DNA: TGTGCCAGCAGCGGCAGGGGTTCCGGCTACACCTTC
D gene: NA
V gene: TRBV12-3/TRBV12-4
J gene: TRBJ1-2

CDR3 protein: CASSNRDSNSPLHF
CDR3 DNA: TGTGCCAGCAGTAACCGGGACAGTAATTCACCCCTCCACTTT
D gene: TRBD1
V gene: TRBV7-2
J gene: TRBJ1-6

CDR3 protein: CAISESWTGDVYGYTF
CDR3 DNA: TGTGCCATCAGTGAGTCCTGGACAGGGGACGTCTATGGCTACACCTTC
D gene: TRBD1
V gene: TRBV10-3
J gene: TRBJ1-2

CDR3 protein: CAIRETGQGRPFANSEQFF
CDR3 DNA: TGTGCCATCAGGGAGACAGGGCAAGGACGTCCTTTTGCCAATAGTGAGCAGTTCTTC
D gene: TRBD1
V gene: TRBV10-3
J gene: TRBJ2-1

CDR3 protein: CASRRVSPLHF
CDR3 DNA: TGTGCCAGCAGGCGAGTTTCACCCCTCCACTTT
D gene: NA
V gene: TRBV2
J gene: TRBJ1-6

CDR3 protein: CASSSRDSFLHF
CDR3 DNA: TGTGCCAGCAGTTCCCGCGACTCCTTTCTCCACTTT
D gene: NA
V gene: TRBV28
J gene: TRBJ1-6

CDR3 protein: CASRTGGAGTGELFF
CDR3 DNA: TGTGCCAGTAGAACAGGGGGCGCGGGAACCGGGGAGCTGTTTTTT
D gene: TRBD1
V gene: TRBV19
J gene: TRBJ2-2

CDR3 protein: CASSFDQGSGANVLTF
CDR3 DNA: TGTGCCAGCAGCTTTGATCAGGGCTCTGGGGCCAACGTCCTGACTTTC
D gene: NA
V gene: TRBV12-1
J gene: TRBJ2-6

CDR3 protein: CASSLGHLNSPLHF
CDR3 DNA: TGTGCCAGCAGCTTGGGACACTTAAATTCACCCCTCCACTTT
D gene: NA
V gene: TRBV7-2
J gene: TRBJ1-6

CDR3 protein: CASSFGGARNTEAFF
CDR3 DNA: TGTGCCAGCAGCTTTGGTGGGGCGAGGAACACTGAAGCTTTCTTT
D gene: NA
V gene: TRBV7-9
J gene: TRBJ1-1

CDR3 protein: CASSFQENTEAFF
CDR3 DNA: TGTGCCAGCAGCTTCCAGGAGAACACTGAAGCTTTCTTT
D gene: NA
V gene: TRBV7-9
J gene: TRBJ1-1

CDR3 protein: CASSSSRGKVFNEQFF
CDR3 DNA: TGTGCCAGCAGTTCCTCTCGCGGGAAGGTTTTTAATGAGCAGTTCTTC
D gene: NA
V gene: TRBV27
J gene: TRBJ2-1